The clone carrying this TCR beta chain has a handful of counts. The antigen remains unidentified. The CDR3 loop spans 15 amino acids. In germline, CDR1 is KGHDR, CDR2 SFDVKD. The V and J ends lost 3 bases and 7 bases respectively, with 15 bases between them. Quantitative 5'-RACE with molecular barcodes produced the TCR beta libraries. Each CDR3 protein is one row after TCRdb ran MiXCR on the 5' RACE reads. The table records about 750,000 distinct CDR3 sequences, about 20% of them present only once. The sample belongs to a study of CD8 T cells in ankylosing spondylitis. Study findings and constraints: Reports of some motif variants in reactive arthritis synovial fluid and blood predate this one. From matched ankylosing spondylitis synovial fluid, disease-linked clones were reportedly recovered at significantly enriched levels. Apparently characteristic of ankylosing spondylitis blood was a TCR beta motif (about 8 highly homologous variants).

Sequenced: blood, either unsorted or a sorted T cell fraction (not recorded which). The source of this sequence is a male donor with ankylosing spondylitis. The chain recombines TRBV24-1 with TRBJ2-1; D is undetermined. CDR3 residues: CATSDPRRADNEQFF. In nucleotides, the CDR3 is TGTGCCACCAGTGATCCTCGTCGGGCAGATAATGAGCAGTTCTTC.